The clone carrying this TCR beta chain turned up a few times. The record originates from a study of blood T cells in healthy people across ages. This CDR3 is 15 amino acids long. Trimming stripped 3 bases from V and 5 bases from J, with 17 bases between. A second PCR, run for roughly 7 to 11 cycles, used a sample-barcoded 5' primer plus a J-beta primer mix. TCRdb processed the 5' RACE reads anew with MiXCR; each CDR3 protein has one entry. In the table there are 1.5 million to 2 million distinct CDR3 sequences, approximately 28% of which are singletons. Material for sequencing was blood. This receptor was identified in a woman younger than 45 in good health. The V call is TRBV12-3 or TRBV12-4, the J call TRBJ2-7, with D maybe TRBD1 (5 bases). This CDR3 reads CASSLTDRDFDEQYF. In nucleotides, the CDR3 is TGTGCCAGCAGTTTGACCGACAGAGACTTCGACGAGCAGTACTTC.